The clone carrying this T cell receptor beta chain is a singleton in its sample. Antigen unknown. This sample is part of a study of shared clonotypes between healthy human individuals. The study, taken as a whole, reports: Relative to their counterparts shared across all four donors, non-shared clonotypes exhibited diminished generation probabilities. Few donors limited the genetic and exposure-history diversity represented. Naive subsets usually exceeded memory subsets in estimated richness.

Assay: immunoSEQ multiplex PCR; the TCRdb copy retains only in-frame clones and omits some. The sample gives 2 million to 2.5 million clones, approximately 95% of which show up once; under 0.45% is in the top ten. The V end was cut by 1 base, the J end by 6 bases, with 11 bases between. Looked up from germline, CDR1 is SGHRS and CDR2 is YFSETQ. The CDR3 spans 14 residues. The chain employs TRBV5-1 and TRBJ2-1, with D maybe TRBD1 (6 bases). The receptor was derived from a man between 18 and 35 years old in good health. Some clones in this sample may be carry-over from other donors' samples. Sequenced: naive CD4+ T cells from PBMCs. This sample's subset: CD45RA+ positively selected. The chain's CDR3 is CASSLTGWVNEQFF. Written as DNA, the CDR3 is TGCGCCAGCAGCTTGACAGGGTGGGTCAATGAGCAGTTCTTC.